This entry lists 6 T cell receptor beta chains sequenced from one sample in a study of CD8 T cells in ankylosing spondylitis. Study-wide results and caveats: Characteristic, it appeared, of ankylosing spondylitis blood was a TCR beta motif of about eight highly homologous variants.

These receptors lack a known antigen. TCRdb used MiXCR to reprocess the 5' RACE reads, holding one entry per CDR3 protein. The data show fewer than 650,000 distinct CDR3 sequences, approximately 11% seen once. The material sequenced was blood, either unsorted or a sorted T cell fraction (not recorded which). The source of these receptors is a male donor with ankylosing spondylitis.

The table lists this clonotype with a few counts. J is TRBJ2-7 and V is TRBV25-1; the match to TRBD1 covers 8 bases. With V trimmed by 2 bases and J by 2 bases, 11 bases remained unmatched. Germline-derived CDR1 and CDR2 are MGHDK and SYGVNS. CDR3 length: 17 amino acids. CDR3 protein: CASSERRGQGAAYEQYF. The CDR3 DNA reads as TGTGCCAGCAGTGAAAGGCGCGGGCAGGGGGCCGCCTACGAGCAGTACTTC.

The rearrangement uses TRBV5-1 and TRBJ2-7; a possible D gene is TRBD2 (6 bases). Germline V CDR1 and CDR2: SGHRS, YFSETQ. Trimming shortened V by 0 bases and J by 3 bases, and 13 bases separated the two germline ends. The CDR3 length is 15 residues. DNA of the CDR3: TGCGCCAGCAGCTTGGGAGGTTGGGAGGTCTACGAGCAGTACTTC. Translating it yields CASSLGGWEVYEQYF.

This clonotype has only a few counts. The chain has TRBV29-1 and TRBJ2-1; D ambiguous. CDR3 length equals 13 residues. CDR1 and CDR2 (germline): SQVTM, ANQGSEA. The V and J ends lost 8 bases and 3 bases respectively, with 14 bases between them. This chain's CDR3 is CSQASALYNEQFF. For the CDR3, the DNA is TGCAGCCAGGCCTCAGCCCTCTACAATGAGCAGTTCTTC.

This clonotype showed up just a few times. The junction departs from the called germline gene at one end, perhaps through a read error. The genes are TRBV5-6 and TRBJ2-1, with D tentatively TRBD1 (6 bases). The CDR3 runs to 13 residues. Germline CDR1 SGHDT, CDR2 YYEEEE. The CDR3, as DNA: TGTGCCAGCAGTTTGGACAGCATAATTGAGCAGTTCTTC. Translated: CASSLDSIIEQFF.

There are a few counts of this clonotype. The chain is built from TRBV5-1 and TRBJ2-1, with 7 bases fitting TRBD1. J was trimmed by 3 bases and V by 0 bases; bases with no gene match: 9. Germline CDR1 and CDR2: SGHRS and YFSETQ. CDR3 size: 17 residues. CDR3 sequence: CASSLVVGTEVYNEQFF. CDR3 nucleotide sequence: TGCGCCAGCAGCTTGGTCGTGGGGACAGAAGTCTACAATGAGCAGTTCTTC.

At least ten counts were recorded for this clonotype. V and J are TRBV29-1 and TRBJ1-1; no definite D call. The CDR3 totals 13 residues. Looked up from germline, CDR1 is SQVTM and CDR2 is ANQGSEA. CDR3 protein: CSASLNENTEAFF. CDR3 sequence (DNA): TGCTCGGCCAGTTTAAACGAGAACACTGAAGCTTTCTTT.